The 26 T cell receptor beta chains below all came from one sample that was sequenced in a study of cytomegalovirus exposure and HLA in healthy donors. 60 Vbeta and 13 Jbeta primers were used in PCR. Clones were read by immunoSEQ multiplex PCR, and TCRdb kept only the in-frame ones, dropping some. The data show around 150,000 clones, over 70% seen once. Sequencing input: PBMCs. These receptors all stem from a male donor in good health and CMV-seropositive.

The CDR3 bases are TGTGCCAGCGGGGGCGGGGGGGTTCAAGAGACCCAGTACTTC. The encoded protein is CASGGGGVQETQYF. The chain is built from TRBV7-9 and TRBJ2-5; TRBD2 matches at 9 bases. V shed 8 bases, J shed 2 bases, and the junction held 6 bases outside the gene matches. Germline loops: CDR1 SEHNR, CDR2 FQNEAQ (reference sequence). This CDR3 is built from 14 residues.

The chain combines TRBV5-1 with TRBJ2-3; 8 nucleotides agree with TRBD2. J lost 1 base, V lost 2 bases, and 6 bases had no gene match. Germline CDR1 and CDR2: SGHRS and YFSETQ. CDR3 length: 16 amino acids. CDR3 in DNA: TGCGCCAGCAGCTTTAAGCGGGGGTCCGGCACAGATACGCAGTATTTT. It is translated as CASSFKRGSGTDTQYF.

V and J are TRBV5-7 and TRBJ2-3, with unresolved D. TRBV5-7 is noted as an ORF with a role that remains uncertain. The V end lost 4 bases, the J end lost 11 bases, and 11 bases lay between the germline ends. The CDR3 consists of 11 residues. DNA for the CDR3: TGTGCCAGCAGCCGTTTGATGCGGCAGTATTTT. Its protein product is CASSRLMRQYF.

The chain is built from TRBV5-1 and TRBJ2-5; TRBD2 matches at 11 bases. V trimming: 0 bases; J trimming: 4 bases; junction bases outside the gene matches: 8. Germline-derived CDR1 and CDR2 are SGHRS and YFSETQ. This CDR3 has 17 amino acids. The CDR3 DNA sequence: TGCGCCAGCAGCTTGGAGAGGCTAGCGGGGGGTGGAGAGACCCAGTACTTC. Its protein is CASSLERLAGGGETQYF.

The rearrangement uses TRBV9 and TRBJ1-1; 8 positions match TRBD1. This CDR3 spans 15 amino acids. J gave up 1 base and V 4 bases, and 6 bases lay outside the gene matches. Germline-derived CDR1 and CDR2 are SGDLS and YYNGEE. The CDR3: CASSPRQGRNTEAFF. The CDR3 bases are TGTGCCAGCAGCCCCCGACAGGGGAGGAACACTGAAGCTTTCTTT.

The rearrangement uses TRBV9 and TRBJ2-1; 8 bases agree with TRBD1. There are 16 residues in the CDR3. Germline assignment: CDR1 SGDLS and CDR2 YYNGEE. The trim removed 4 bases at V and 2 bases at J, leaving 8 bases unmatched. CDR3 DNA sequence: TGTGCCAGCAGCTTCCAAGGACAGGGAACCTACAATGAGCAGTTCTTC. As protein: CASSFQGQGTYNEQFF.

The CDR3 loop is CASSYRQEINYGYTF. The CDR3, as DNA: TGTGCCAGCAGTTACCGACAGGAAATTAACTATGGCTACACCTTC. The V call is TRBV6-7, the J call TRBJ1-2; the D gene is possibly TRBD1 (6 bases). TRBV6-7 is designated an ORF whose function remains uncertain. The CDR3 loop spans 15 amino acids. Trimming left V 2 bases short and J 1 base short, with 11 bases between.

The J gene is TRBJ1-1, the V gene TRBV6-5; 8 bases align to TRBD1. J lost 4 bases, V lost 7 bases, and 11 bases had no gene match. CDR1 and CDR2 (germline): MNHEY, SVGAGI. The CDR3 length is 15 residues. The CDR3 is CASTTGTGFGTEAFF. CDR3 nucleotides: TGTGCCAGCACCACCGGGACAGGCTTTGGCACTGAAGCTTTCTTT.

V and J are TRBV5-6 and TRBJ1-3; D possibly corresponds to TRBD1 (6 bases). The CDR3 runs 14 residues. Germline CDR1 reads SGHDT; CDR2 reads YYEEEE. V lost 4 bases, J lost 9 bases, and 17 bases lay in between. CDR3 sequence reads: CASSPPGAVGTIYF. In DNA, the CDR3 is TGTGCCAGCAGCCCACCAGGGGCAGTGGGCACCATATATTTT. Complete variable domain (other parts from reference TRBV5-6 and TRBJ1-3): DAGVTQSPTHLIKTRGQQVTLRCSPKSGHDTVSWYQQALGQGPQFIFQYYEEEERQRGNFPDRFSGHQFPNYSSELNVNALLLGDSALYLCASSPPGAVGTIYFGEGSWLTVV.

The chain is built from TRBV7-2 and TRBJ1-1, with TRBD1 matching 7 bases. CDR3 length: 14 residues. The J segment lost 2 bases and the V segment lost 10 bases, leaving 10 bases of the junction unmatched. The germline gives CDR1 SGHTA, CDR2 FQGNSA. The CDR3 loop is CATSTGPTNTEAFF. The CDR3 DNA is TGTGCCACCTCGACAGGGCCTACTAACACTGAAGCTTTCTTT.

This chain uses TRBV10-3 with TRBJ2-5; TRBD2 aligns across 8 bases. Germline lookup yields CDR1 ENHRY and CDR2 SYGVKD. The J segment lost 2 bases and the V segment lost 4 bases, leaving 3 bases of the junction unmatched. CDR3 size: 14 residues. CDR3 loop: CAISGERGQETQYF. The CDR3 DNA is TGTGCCATCAGTGGAGAGCGGGGGCAAGAGACCCAGTACTTC.

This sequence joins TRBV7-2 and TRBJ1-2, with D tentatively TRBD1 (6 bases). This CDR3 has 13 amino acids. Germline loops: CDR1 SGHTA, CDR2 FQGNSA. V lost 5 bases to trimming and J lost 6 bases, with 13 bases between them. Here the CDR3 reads CASSRTGPDGYTF. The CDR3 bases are TGTGCCAGCAGCCGAACAGGGCCAGATGGCTACACCTTC.

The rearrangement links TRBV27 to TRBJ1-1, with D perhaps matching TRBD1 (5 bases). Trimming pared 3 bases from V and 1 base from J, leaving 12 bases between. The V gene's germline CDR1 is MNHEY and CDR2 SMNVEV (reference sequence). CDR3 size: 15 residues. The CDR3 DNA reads TGTGCCAGCAGTTTTAGGAGGGGAGGGAACACTGAAGCTTTCTTT. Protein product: CASSFRRGGNTEAFF.

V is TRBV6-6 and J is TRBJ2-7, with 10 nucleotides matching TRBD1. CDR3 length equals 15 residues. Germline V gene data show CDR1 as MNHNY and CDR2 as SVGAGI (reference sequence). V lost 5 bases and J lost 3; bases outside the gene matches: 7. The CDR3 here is CASSPIGQGDYEQYF. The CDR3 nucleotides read TGTGCCAGCAGTCCTATTGGACAGGGGGACTACGAGCAGTACTTC.

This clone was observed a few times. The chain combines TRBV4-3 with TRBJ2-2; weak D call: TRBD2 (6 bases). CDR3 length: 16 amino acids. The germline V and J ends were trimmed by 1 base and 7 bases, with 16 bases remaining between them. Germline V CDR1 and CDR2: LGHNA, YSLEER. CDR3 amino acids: CASSQGALADYGELFF. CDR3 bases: TGCGCCAGCAGCCAAGGGGCGTTAGCGGACTACGGGGAGCTGTTTTTT.

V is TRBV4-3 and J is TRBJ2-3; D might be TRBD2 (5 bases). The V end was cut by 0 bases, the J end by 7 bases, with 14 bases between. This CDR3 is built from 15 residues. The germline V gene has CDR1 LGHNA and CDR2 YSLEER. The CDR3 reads CASSQDETTQNTQYF. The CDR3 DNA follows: TGCGCCAGCAGCCAAGACGAGACTACTCAAAATACGCAGTATTTT.

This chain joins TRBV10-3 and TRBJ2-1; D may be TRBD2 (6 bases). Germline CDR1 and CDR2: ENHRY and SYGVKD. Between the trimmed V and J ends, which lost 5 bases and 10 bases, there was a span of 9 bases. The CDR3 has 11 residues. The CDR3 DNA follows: TGTGCCATCAGTCCGGGACTGGAGCAGTTCTTC. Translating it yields CAISPGLEQFF.

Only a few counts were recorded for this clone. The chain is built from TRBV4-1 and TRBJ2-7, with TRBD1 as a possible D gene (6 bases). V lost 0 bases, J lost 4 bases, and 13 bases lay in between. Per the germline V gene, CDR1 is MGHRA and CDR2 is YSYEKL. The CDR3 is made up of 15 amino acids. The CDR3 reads CASSQDWQGLYEQYF. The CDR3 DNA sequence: TGCGCCAGCAGCCAAGATTGGCAGGGGCTTTACGAGCAGTACTTC.

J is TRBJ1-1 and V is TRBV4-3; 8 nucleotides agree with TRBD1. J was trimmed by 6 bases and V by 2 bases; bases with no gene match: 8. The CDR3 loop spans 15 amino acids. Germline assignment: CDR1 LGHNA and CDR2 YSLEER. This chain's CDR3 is CASSQKRTGSAEAFF. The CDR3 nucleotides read TGCGCCAGCAGCCAAAAAAGGACAGGGAGCGCTGAAGCTTTCTTT.

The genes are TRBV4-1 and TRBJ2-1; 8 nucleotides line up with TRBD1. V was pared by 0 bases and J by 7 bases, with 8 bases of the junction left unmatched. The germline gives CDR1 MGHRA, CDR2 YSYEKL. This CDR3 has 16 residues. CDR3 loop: CASSQEPAGGRNEQFF. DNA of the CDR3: TGCGCCAGCAGCCAAGAACCGGCAGGGGGCCGGAATGAGCAGTTCTTC.

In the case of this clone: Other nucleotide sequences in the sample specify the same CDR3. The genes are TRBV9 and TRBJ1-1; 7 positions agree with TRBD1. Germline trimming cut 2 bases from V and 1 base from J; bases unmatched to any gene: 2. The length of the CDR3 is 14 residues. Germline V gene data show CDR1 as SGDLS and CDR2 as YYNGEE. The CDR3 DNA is TGTGCCAGCAGCGTGCAGGGGGAGAACACTGAAGCTTTCTTT. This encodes CASSVQGENTEAFF.

CDR3 residues: CAWTRGTSGSGKYF. The CDR3, as DNA: TGTGCCTGGACCCGAGGGACTAGCGGGAGCGGGAAGTATTTT. V usage is TRBV30 and J usage is TRBJ2-3, with 14 bases matching TRBD2. The CDR3 length is 14 residues. After removal of 4 bases from V and 13 bases from J, the junction contained 10 bases not matched to a gene. Germline assignment: CDR1 GTSNPN and CDR2 SVGIG (reference sequence).

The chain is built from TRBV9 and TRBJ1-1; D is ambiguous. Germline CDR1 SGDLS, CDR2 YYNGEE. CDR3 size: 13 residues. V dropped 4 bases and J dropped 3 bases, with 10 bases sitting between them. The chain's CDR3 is CASSQQRDTEAFF. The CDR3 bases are TGTGCCAGCAGCCAACAGAGGGACACTGAAGCTTTCTTT.

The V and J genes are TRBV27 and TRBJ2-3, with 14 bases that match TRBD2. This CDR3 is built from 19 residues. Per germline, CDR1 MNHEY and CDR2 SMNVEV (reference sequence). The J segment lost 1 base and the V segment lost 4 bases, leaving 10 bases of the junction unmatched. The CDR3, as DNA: TGTGCCAGCAGTTCCCTGACTAGCGGGGGGGCGATTGGCACAGATACGCAGTATTTT. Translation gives CASSSLTSGGAIGTDTQYF.

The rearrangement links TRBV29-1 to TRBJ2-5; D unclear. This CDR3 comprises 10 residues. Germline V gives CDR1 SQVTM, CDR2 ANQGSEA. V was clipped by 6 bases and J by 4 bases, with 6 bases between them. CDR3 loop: CSVALETQYF. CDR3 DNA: TGCAGCGTGGCCCTAGAGACCCAGTACTTC.

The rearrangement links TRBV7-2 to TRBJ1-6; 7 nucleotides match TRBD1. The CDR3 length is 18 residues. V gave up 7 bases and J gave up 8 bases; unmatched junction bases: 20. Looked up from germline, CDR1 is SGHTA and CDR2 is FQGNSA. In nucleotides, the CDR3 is TGTGCCAGCAACTTGACAGGGACGAGAATAGGGACCTATTCACCCCTCCACTTT. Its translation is CASNLTGTRIGTYSPLHF.